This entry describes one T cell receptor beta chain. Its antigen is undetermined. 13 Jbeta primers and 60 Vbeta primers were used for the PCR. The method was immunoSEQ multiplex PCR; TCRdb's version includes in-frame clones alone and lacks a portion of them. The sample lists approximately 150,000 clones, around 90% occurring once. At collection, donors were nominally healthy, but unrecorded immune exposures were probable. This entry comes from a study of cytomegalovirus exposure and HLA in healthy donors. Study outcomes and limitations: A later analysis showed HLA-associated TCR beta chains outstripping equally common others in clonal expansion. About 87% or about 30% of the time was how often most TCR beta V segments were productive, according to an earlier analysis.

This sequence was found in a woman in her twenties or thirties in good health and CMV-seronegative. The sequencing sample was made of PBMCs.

The CDR3 spells CASSLVETASGNTIYF. CDR3 DNA: TGTGCCAGCAGCTTGGTTGAGACAGCGTCTGGAAACACCATATATTTT. V gene TRBV5-6 combines with J gene TRBJ1-3; D might be TRBD1 (5 bases). Trimming stripped 0 bases from V and 1 base from J, with 11 bases between. The CDR3 spans 16 residues. The V gene's germline CDR1 is SGHDT and CDR2 YYEEEE.